These T cell receptor beta chains were read from a single sample in a study of blood T cell repertoires in COVID-19. The method was immunoSEQ multiplex PCR; TCRdb's version includes in-frame clones alone and lacks a portion of them. This sample carries roughly 210,000 clones, around 87% of them seen once, and the ten largest clones take roughly 7.2%. Sequencing used PBMCs or T cells enriched from blood (not recorded which). These receptors originate from a man between 25 and 39 years old in a cohort exposed to, infected with or recovered from COVID-19 (not recorded which). The CDR3 runs from the conserved cysteine through the conserved F or W. Not all rows give a size; the values are once, few, many and, for expanded clones, a class.

V gene	clone size	CDR3 length	J gene	CDR3 protein
TRBV7-2	NA	14	TRBJ1-2	CASSLAGRVHGYTF
TRBV21-1	once	15	TRBJ2-1	CASSKKGQGRNEQFF
TRBV27	NA	18	TRBJ2-7	CASSNPAVLAGDSYEQYF
TRBV27	NA	16	TRBJ2-5	CASSLWGQGAQETQYF
TRBV11-2	NA	14	TRBJ2-5	CASSLGQGGETQYF
TRBV27	NA	15	TRBJ2-1	CASSFLGDTYNEQFF
TRBV6-2/TRBV6-3	NA	14	TRBJ2-7	CASSGLAGAYEQYF
TRBV2	NA	9	TRBJ1-2	CASINGYTF
TRBV3-1/TRBV3-2	NA	17	TRBJ1-5	CASSQGTASYSNQPQHF
TRBV5-8	NA	14	TRBJ2-1	CASRYHAGVNEQFF
TRBV10-3	few	12	TRBJ2-5	CAISDDGETQYF
TRBV7-9	NA	13	TRBJ1-2	CASSFLAGDGYTF
TRBV28	NA	17	TRBJ2-3	CASSSRTFSGSSNTQYF
TRBV28	NA	18	TRBJ2-2	CASSLGRVFPFYTGELFF
TRBV27	once	16	TRBJ2-2	CASTLTSGRITGELFF
TRBV7-6	NA	17	TRBJ1-1	CASSLGSGGTLDTEAFF